This TCR beta chain was retrieved from a study of cytomegalovirus exposure and HLA in healthy donors. Study conclusions and caveats: For most subjects, TCR beta sequences were reported to predict HLA-A and HLA-B alleles with accuracy.

The PCR made use of 60 Vbeta and 13 Jbeta primers. Sequenced by immunoSEQ multiplex PCR; TCRdb stores in-frame clones only, minus some. Among around 220,000 clones listed, under 80% were seen once. With 5 bases removed from V and 6 bases from J, the gap between germline ends came to 15 bases. This CDR3 is 13 amino acids long. The germline V gene has CDR1 SGHRS and CDR2 YFSETQ. A note on this clone: Its antigen is undetermined.

The clonotype was recovered from a girl aged 2 to 10 in good health and CMV-seronegative. Sequencing was done on a sample of PBMCs. The rearrangement links TRBV5-1 to TRBJ2-7, with TRBD1 as a possible D gene (5 bases). CDR3 DNA sequence: TGCGCCAGCAGTGAAAACACAGGTTCCGAGCAGTACTTC. The encoded protein is CASSENTGSEQYF. The complete variable domain, with remaining parts taken from reference TRBV5-1 and TRBJ2-7, reads KAGVTQTPRYLIKTRGQQVTLSCSPISGHRSVSWYQQTPGQGLQFLFEYFSETQRNKGNFPGRFSGRQFSNSRSEMNVSTLELGDSALYLCASSENTGSEQYFGPGTRLTVT.